This T cell receptor beta chain was identified during a study of shared clonotypes between healthy human individuals. Germline CDR1 SEHNR, CDR2 FQNEAQ (reference sequence). CDR3 length: 12 residues. Trimming cost V 8 bases and J 2 bases, with 10 bases left between them. The assay was carried out at the deep level. This table comes from immunoSEQ multiplex PCR, and its TCRdb copy is limited to in-frame clones, with some not included. The repertoire has about 770,000 clones, around 77% of them found once; the top ten carry approximately 2%. Subsets obtained from CD4+ cells comprised CD45RA+ naive and CD45RA-negative memory cells.

This clonotype was obtained from a woman in her 30s in good health. Sequenced input: memory CD4+ T cells sorted from blood. Regarding subset: CD45RA-negative fraction. The J gene is TRBJ2-7, the V gene TRBV7-9; D ambiguous. This CDR3 is CASSGPPYEQYF. In nucleotides, the CDR3 is TGTGCCAGCTCCGGGCCCCCCTACGAGCAGTACTTC.